These 12 T cell receptor beta chains were sequenced from one sample in a study of graft-versus-host responses after intestinal transplantation. Intraepithelial and lamina propria lymphocytes were freed from processed graft tissue. Using immunoSEQ multiplex PCR, the repertoire was profiled, and TCRdb retains in-frame clones only, with some absent. The sample holds about 17,000 clones, over 70% seen once. The sequencing used ileum tissue, collected approximately 420 days after intestinal transplant. These receptors all stem from a human patient who received an intestinal transplant, so some T cells may come from the graft donor.

This rearrangement joins TRBV21-1 to TRBJ1-6. TRBV21-1 is labeled a pseudogene. The length of the CDR3 is 14 residues. The CDR3 loop is CASRRTGYNSPLHF. DNA of the CDR3: TGTGCCAGCAGGAGAACGGGCTATAATTCACCCCTCCACTTT.

This chain connects TRBV5-6 to TRBJ2-5; no clear D gene. Gene TRBJ2-7 matches the end of the DNA better, so the J call may be wrong. This CDR3 spans 13 amino acids. Germline V lookup: CDR1 SGHDT, CDR2 YYEEEE. The DNA of the CDR3 is TGTGCCAGCAGCTTCCCCCCTGCCTACGAGCAGTACTTC. It specifies CASSFPPAYEQYF.

V is TRBV18 and J is TRBJ2-3; 13 positions match TRBD2. The CDR3 runs to 17 residues. Germline assignment: CDR1 KGHSH and CDR2 LQKENI. J was trimmed by 2 bases and V by 1 base; bases with no gene match: 3. CDR3 in DNA: TGTGCCAGCTCACCACGAGGGACTAGCGGGACCACAGATACGCAGTATTTT. Its protein product is CASSPRGTSGTTDTQYF.

The genes are TRBV4-1 and TRBJ1-5; D gene uncertain. V lost 3 bases and J lost 2, with 8 bases in between. Per the germline V gene, CDR1 is MGHRA and CDR2 is YSYEKL. The CDR3 runs to 14 residues. CDR3 in amino acids: CASSQGFGNQPQHF. CDR3 bases: TGCGCCAGCAGCCAGGGATTCGGCAATCAGCCCCAGCATTTT.

This chain connects TRBV29-1 to TRBJ1-2; TRBD1 aligns across 10 bases. V shed 3 bases and J 8 bases; nucleotides not matched to a gene: 9. The CDR3 runs to 14 residues. Germline-derived CDR1 and CDR2 are SQVTM and ANQGSEA. This CDR3 is CSVDGDRGTPGYTF. CDR3 nucleotides: TGCAGCGTTGATGGGGACAGGGGAACGCCCGGCTACACCTTC.

The chain is built from TRBV19 and TRBJ2-5; D is ambiguous. The germline gives CDR1 LNHDA, CDR2 SQIVND (reference sequence). The CDR3 is 12 residues long. V lost 4 bases and J 5 bases, leaving 8 bases between the germline ends. For the CDR3, the DNA is TGTGCCAGTAGTAGGGGTGCGGAGACCCAGTACTTC. The encoded protein is CASSRGAETQYF.

The rearrangement uses TRBV11-3 and TRBJ2-2; 7 bases match TRBD1. Trimming removed 5 bases from V and 5 bases from J; junction bases left unmatched: 8. This CDR3 contains 15 residues. The germline V gene encodes CDR1 SGHNT and CDR2 YENEEA. This CDR3 is CASSAQGGGTGELFF. The CDR3 nucleotides read TGTGCCAGCAGCGCCCAAGGGGGCGGAACCGGGGAGCTGTTTTTT. Combining the CDR3 with reference TRBV11-3 and TRBJ2-2 gives the whole variable domain EAGVVQSPRYKIIEKKQPVAFWCNPISGHNTLYWYLQNLGQGPELLIRYENEEAVDDSQLPKDRFSAERLKGVDSTLKIQPAELGDSAVYLCASSAQGGGTGELFFGEGSRLTVL.

V and J are TRBV7-2 and TRBJ1-2, with D uncertain. CDR1 and CDR2 (germline): SGHTA, FQGNSA. Between the trimmed V and J ends, which lost 6 bases and 5 bases, there was a span of 10 bases. The CDR3 has 12 amino acids. The CDR3 nucleotides read TGTGCCAGCAGTACCCGTCCGTATGGCTACACCTTC. It encodes CASSTRPYGYTF.

This clone was observed a few times. The chain couples TRBV19 to TRBJ1-4; 9 nucleotides match TRBD1. The CDR3 sequence is 14 residues long. The trim removed 3 bases at V and 10 bases at J, leaving 6 bases unmatched. Per the germline V gene, CDR1 is LNHDA and CDR2 is SQIVND (reference sequence). The DNA of the CDR3 is TGTGCCAGTAGTATCAGCCAGGGACAGGGAAAACTGTTTTTT. Translated, it gives CASSISQGQGKLFF.

The rearrangement uses TRBV14 and TRBJ1-2; D not resolved. The V end lost 6 bases, the J end lost 2 bases, and 16 bases lay between the germline ends. The CDR3 runs 15 residues. Germline lookup yields CDR1 SGHDN and CDR2 FVKESK. Here the CDR3 DNA reads TGTGCCAGCAGTCCTACCTCGGGAGCAAACTATGGCTACACCTTC. It encodes CASSPTSGANYGYTF. Drawing the rest from reference TRBV14 and TRBJ1-2, the complete variable domain is EAGVTQFPSHSVIEKGQTVTLRCDPISGHDNLYWYRRVMGKEIKFLLHFVKESKQDESGMPNNRFLAERTGGTYSTLKVQPAELEDSGVYFCASSPTSGANYGYTFGSGTRLTVV.

The chain recombines TRBV29-1 with TRBJ2-3; 7 positions agree with TRBD2. In germline, CDR1 is SQVTM, CDR2 ANQGSEA. The trim removed 5 bases at V and 1 base at J, leaving 0 bases unmatched. The CDR3 sequence is 12 residues long. Here the CDR3 DNA reads TGCAGCGTTACTAGCGGCACAGATACGCAGTATTTT. Translating it yields CSVTSGTDTQYF.

The chain carries TRBV9 and TRBJ2-7, with 10 bases fitting TRBD1. The length of the CDR3 is 16 residues. Per the germline V gene, CDR1 is SGDLS and CDR2 is YYNGEE. The V gene end was trimmed by 3 bases and the J gene end by 3 bases; junction bases not matched to a gene: 9. The CDR3: CASSGTGDRGFYEQYF. CDR3 bases: TGTGCCAGCAGCGGGACTGGGGACAGGGGCTTCTACGAGCAGTACTTC.